These 4 T cell receptor beta chains originate from one sample sequenced in a study of T cell repertoires in cytomegalovirus infection. TCRdb ran MiXCR on the reads and lists one entry per CDR3 protein. The sample includes roughly 68,000 distinct CDR3 sequences, 20% of them seen just once. These receptors' targets are unknown. Specimen: CD8+ T cells from cultured PBMCs, collected from culture after CMV antigen stimulation. These receptor sequences come from a human donor in good health (CMV status not recorded). Some clones in this sample may be carry-over from other donors' samples.

The V call is TRBV7-2, the J call TRBJ2-5, with 8 nucleotides matching TRBD2. Trimming took 5 bases from V and 5 from J; bases not matched to a gene: 7. Germline V CDR1 and CDR2: SGHTA, FQGNSA. This CDR3 has 14 amino acids. CDR3 region: CASSKPPGGETQYF. In nucleotides, the CDR3 is TGTGCCAGCAGCAAGCCCCCGGGGGGGGAGACCCAGTACTTC.

The rearrangement links TRBV5-6 to TRBJ1-6; D not certain. Trimming took off 4 bases at V and 8 bases at J, with 16 bases between the two ends. This CDR3 has 15 residues. Per germline, CDR1 SGHDT and CDR2 YYEEEE. CDR3 bases: TGTGCCAGCAGCCTTTATGTAGGAGAACATTCACCCCTCCACTTT. The encoded protein is CASSLYVGEHSPLHF.

This clonotype was counted only a few times. J is TRBJ1-1 and V is TRBV12-3 or TRBV12-4, with D possibly matching TRBD1 (5 bases). The CDR3 consists of 11 residues. The germline V and J ends were trimmed by 6 bases and 11 bases, with 13 bases remaining between them. The CDR3 spells CASRTGPGAFF. The CDR3 coding sequence is TGTGCCAGCAGAACGGGGCCAGGGGCTTTCTTT.

This clonotype was seen only a few times. This chain links TRBV10-3 with TRBJ2-7, with D perhaps TRBD1 or TRBD2 (5 bases each). This CDR3 comprises 13 residues. CDR1 is ENHRY and CDR2 is SYGVKD in the germline V gene. V was shortened by 8 bases and J by 0 bases, with 11 bases between the two germline ends. The CDR3 coding sequence is TGTGCCATCGGGACGGGGCCCTCCTACGAGCAGTACTTC. This codes for CAIGTGPSYEQYF.